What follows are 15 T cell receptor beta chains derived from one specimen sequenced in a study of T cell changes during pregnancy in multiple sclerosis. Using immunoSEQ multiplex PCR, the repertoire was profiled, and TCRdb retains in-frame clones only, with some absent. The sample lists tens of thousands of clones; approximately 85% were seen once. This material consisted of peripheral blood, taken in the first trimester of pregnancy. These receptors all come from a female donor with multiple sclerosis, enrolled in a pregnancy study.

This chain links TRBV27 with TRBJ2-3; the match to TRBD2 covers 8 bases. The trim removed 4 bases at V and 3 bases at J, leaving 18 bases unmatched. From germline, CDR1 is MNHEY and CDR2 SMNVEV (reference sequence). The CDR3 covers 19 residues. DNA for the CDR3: TGTGCCAGCAGTTCCCGAAGGCCTACAGCGGGAGCCTGGACAGATACGCAGTATTTT. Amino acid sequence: CASSSRRPTAGAWTDTQYF.

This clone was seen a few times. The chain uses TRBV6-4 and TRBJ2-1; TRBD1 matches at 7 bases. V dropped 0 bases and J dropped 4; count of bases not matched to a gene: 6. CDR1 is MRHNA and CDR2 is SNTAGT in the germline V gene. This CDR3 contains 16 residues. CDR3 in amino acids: CASSDSHLQGYNEQFF. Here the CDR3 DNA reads TGTGCCAGCAGTGACTCCCATCTACAGGGGTACAATGAGCAGTTCTTC.

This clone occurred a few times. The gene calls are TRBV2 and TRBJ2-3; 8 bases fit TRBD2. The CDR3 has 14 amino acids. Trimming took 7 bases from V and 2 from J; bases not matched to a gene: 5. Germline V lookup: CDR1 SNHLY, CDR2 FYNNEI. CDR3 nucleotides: TGTGCCAGCACCAGAGCGGGGGCCACAGATACGCAGTATTTT. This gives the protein CASTRAGATDTQYF. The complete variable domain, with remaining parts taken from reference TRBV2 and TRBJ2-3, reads EPEVTQTPSHQVTQMGQEVILRCVPISNHLYFYWYRQILGQKVEFLVSFYNNEISEKSEIFDDQFSVERPDGSNFTLKIRSTKLEDSAMYFCASTRAGATDTQYFGPGTRLTVL.

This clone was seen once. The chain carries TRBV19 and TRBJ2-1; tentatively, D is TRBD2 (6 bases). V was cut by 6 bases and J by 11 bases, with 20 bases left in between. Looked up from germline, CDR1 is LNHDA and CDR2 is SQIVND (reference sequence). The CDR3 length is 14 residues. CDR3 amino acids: CASSFPGGEVKQFF. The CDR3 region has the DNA TGTGCCAGTAGCTTTCCCGGAGGGGAGGTTAAGCAGTTCTTC.

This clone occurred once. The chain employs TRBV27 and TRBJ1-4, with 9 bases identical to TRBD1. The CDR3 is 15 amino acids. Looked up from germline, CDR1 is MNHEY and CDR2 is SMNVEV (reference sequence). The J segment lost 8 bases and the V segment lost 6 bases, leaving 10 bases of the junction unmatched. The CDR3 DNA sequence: TGTGCCAGCAGCCAGCATGGGACAGGGCCCGAAAAACTGTTTTTT. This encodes CASSQHGTGPEKLFF.

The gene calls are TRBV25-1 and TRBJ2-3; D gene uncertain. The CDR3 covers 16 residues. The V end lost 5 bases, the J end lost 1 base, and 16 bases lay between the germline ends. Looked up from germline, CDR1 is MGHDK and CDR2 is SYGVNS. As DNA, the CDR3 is TGTGCCAGCAGTCCCGGGTTGTCCGGCCGCACAGATACGCAGTATTTT. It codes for CASSPGLSGRTDTQYF.

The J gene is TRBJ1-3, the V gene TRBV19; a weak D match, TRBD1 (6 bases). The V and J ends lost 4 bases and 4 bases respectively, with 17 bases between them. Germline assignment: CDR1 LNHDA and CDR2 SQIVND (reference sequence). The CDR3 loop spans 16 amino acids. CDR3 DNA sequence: TGTGCCAGTAGTACACGGGCCAGGGGTCCCGGAAACACCATATATTTT. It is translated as CASSTRARGPGNTIYF.

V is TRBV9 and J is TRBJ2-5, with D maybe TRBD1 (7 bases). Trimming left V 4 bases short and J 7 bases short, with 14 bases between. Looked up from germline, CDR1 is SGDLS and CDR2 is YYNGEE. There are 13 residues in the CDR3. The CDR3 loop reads CASSQGGAGTQYF. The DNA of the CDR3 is TGTGCCAGCAGCCAGGGGGGCGCGGGGACCCAGTACTTC.

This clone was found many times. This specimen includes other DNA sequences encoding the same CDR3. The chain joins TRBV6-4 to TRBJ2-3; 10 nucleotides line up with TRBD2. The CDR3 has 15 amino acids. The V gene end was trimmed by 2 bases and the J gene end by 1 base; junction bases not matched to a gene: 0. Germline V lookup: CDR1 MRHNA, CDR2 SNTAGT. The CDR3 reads CASSDGTSGTDTQYF. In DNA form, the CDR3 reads TGTGCCAGCAGTGACGGGACTAGCGGCACAGATACGCAGTATTTT.

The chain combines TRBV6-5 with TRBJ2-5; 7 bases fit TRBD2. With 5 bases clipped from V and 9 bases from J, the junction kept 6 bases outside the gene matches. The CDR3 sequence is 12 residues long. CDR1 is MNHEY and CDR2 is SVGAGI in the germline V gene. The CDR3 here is CASSVGGGAQYF. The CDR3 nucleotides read TGTGCCAGCAGTGTGGGTGGGGGGGCCCAGTACTTC.

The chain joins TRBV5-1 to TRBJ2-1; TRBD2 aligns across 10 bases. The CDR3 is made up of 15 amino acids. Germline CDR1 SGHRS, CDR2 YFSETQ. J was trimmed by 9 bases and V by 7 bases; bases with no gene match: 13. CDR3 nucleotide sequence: TGCGCCAGCTCGGAGGTGTCTAGCGGGAGTGGTGAGCAGTTCTTC. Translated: CASSEVSSGSGEQFF. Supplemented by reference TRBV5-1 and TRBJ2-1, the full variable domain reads KAGVTQTPRYLIKTRGQQVTLSCSPISGHRSVSWYQQTPGQGLQFLFEYFSETQRNKGNFPGRFSGRQFSNSRSEMNVSTLELGDSALYLCASSEVSSGSGEQFFGPGTRLTVL.

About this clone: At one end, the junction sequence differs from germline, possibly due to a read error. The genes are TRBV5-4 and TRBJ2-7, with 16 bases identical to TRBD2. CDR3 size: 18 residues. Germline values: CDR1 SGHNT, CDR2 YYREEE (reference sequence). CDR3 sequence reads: CASSRGTGTSGRAFLWHF. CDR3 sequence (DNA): TGTGCCAGCAGCCGCGGCACCGGGACTAGCGGGAGGGCCTTTCTCTGGCACTTC. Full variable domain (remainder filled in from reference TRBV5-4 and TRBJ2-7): ETGVTQSPTHLIKTRGQQVTLRCSSQSGHNTVSWYQQALGQGPQFIFQYYREEENGRGNFPPRFSGLQFPNYSSELNVNALELDDSALYLCASSRGTGTSGRAFLWHFGPGTRLTVT.

In nucleotides, the CDR3 is TGTGCCAGCAGCGTAGGTAGCGGGAGGGCCCCGGAGCAGTTCTTC. Translation: CASSVGSGRAPEQFF. V usage is TRBV9 and J usage is TRBJ2-1; 11 bases align to TRBD2. With 0 bases clipped from V and 10 bases from J, the junction kept 6 bases outside the gene matches. CDR1 SGDLS and CDR2 YYNGEE come from the germline V gene. The CDR3 totals 15 residues.

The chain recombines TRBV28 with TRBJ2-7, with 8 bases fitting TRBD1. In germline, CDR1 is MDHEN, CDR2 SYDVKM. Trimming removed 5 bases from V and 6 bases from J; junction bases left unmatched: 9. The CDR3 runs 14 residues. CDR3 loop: CASSRTQGAGEQYF. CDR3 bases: TGTGCCAGCAGTCGCACTCAGGGGGCTGGCGAGCAGTACTTC.

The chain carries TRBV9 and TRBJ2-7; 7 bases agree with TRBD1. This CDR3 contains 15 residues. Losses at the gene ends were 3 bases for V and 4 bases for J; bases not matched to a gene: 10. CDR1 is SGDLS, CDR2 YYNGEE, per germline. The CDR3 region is CASSARQGVGYEQYF. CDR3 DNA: TGTGCCAGCAGCGCCAGACAGGGCGTCGGGTACGAGCAGTACTTC.